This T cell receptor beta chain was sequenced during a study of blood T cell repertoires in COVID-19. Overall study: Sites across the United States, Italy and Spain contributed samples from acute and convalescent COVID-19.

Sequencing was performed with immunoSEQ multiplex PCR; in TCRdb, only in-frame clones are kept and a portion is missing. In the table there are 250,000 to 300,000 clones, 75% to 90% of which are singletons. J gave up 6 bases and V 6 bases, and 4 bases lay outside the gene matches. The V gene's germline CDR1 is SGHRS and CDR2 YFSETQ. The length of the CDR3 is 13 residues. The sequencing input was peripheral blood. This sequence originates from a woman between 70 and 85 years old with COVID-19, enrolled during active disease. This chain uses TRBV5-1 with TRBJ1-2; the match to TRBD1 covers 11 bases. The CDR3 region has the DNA TGCGCCAGCAATCCGGACAGGGGGCATGGCTACACCTTC. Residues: CASNPDRGHGYTF.